This T cell receptor (beta chain) was recorded in a study of vaccination and CD4 T cells after COVID-19. Study at large: Between diagnosis and the drawing of post-COVID samples lay a median roughly 91 days (range 35 to 161). At a median around 72 days (range 14 to 241) after dose two, post-vaccine samples were obtained.

Notes on the study in general: For convalescent patients, 304 of the 307 vaccine-specific clones analyzed were classified as spike mono-reactive.

About this clonotype itself: Its antigen is not known.

CD4+ T cells that had been cultured provided DNA sequenced with the Oncomine TCR Beta short-read assay. One entry per CDR3 protein, called by TCRdb with MiXCR from the PCR reads. The sample includes about 17,000 distinct CDR3 sequences, roughly three fifths of them seen just once. Treatment here: 10-day PBMC culture with coronavirus spike peptide pools or control peptides (ViraFEST assay). This receptor was taken from a human donor who had recovered from COVID-19. The sample in question was CD4+ T cells from blood, cultured in vitro, obtained after SARS-CoV-2 vaccination.

CDR3 DNA: TGTGCCAGCAGCCCCTCTAAGAACGAGCAGTACTTC. This translates into CASSPSKNEQYF. The rearrangement links TRBV9 to TRBJ2-7; no firm D call. CDR1 SGDLS and CDR2 YYNGEE come from the germline V gene. Trimming cost V 4 bases and J 5 bases, with 10 bases left between them. CDR3 length: 12 amino acids.